A selection of T cell receptor beta chains follows, all from one sample in a study of brain T cells in children with intractable seizures. The data were produced by immunoSEQ multiplex PCR, yet TCRdb's version contains in-frame clones alone and is incomplete. The sample carries 110,000 or so clones, 94% recorded once. The input for sequencing was peripheral blood, taken at surgery. All receptors derive from a boy younger than two with hemimegalencephaly and intractable seizures. Each CDR3 is given with its conserved first and last residue. The order of the fields is D gene, V gene, J gene, clone size, CDR3 protein, CDR3 DNA. The D gene is left open where the match is weak. Size values are once, few and many counts, or a class for expanded clones, and some rows have none.

TRBD1	TRBV28	TRBJ1-3	NA	CASNIYRGGNTIYF	TGTGCCAGCAACATATACAGGGGTGGAAACACCATATATTTT
NA	TRBV5-1	TRBJ2-3	NA	CASSLPSTDTQYF	TGCGCCAGCAGCTTGCCTAGCACAGATACGCAGTATTTT
TRBD1	TRBV2	TRBJ2-2	NA	CASKTGTRLTGELFF	TGTGCCAGTAAGACAGGGACCCGATTAACCGGGGAGCTGTTTTTT
TRBD1	TRBV6-5	TRBJ1-1	NA	CATHPRTGGTEAFF	TGTGCCACCCACCCTAGGACAGGGGGCACTGAAGCTTTCTTT
NA	TRBV24-1	TRBJ2-2	NA	CATSDPQGPGELFF	TGTGCCACCAGTGACCCGCAGGGACCCGGGGAGCTGTTTTTT
NA	TRBV28	TRBJ1-2	few	CASSTPVGRDWANYGYTF	TGTGCCAGCAGCACGCCCGTGGGGCGAGACTGGGCTAACTATGGCTACACCTTC
TRBD2	TRBV19	TRBJ2-1	NA	CASSTRLAGGVDEQFF	TGTGCCAGTAGTACTCGACTAGCGGGCGGAGTTGATGAGCAGTTCTTC
NA	TRBV9	TRBJ2-1	NA	CASSPGPGSEQFF	TGTGCCAGCAGCCCAGGACCCGGGAGTGAGCAGTTCTTC
NA	TRBV25-1	TRBJ1-2	NA	CASGDLVQGVGYGYTF	TGTGCCAGCGGGGACCTTGTACAGGGCGTGGGCTATGGCTACACCTTC
TRBD2	TRBV6-2/TRBV6-3	TRBJ2-1	once	CASSYSLAGTEQFF	TGTGCCAGCAGTTACAGCCTAGCGGGAACTGAGCAGTTCTTC
NA	TRBV18	TRBJ1-4	NA	CASSPDTPNEKLFF	TGTGCCAGCTCACCGGACACTCCAAATGAAAAACTGTTTTTT
NA	TRBV6-5	TRBJ2-7	NA	CASSYSNLYEQYF	TGTGCCAGCAGTTACTCGAACCTCTACGAGCAGTACTTC
NA	TRBV27	TRBJ1-6	NA	CASSFGSGAPLHF	TGTGCCAGCAGTTTTGGGAGCGGGGCGCCCCTCCACTTT
NA	TRBV28	TRBJ1-2	NA	CASSLEVFNYGYTF	TGTGCCAGCAGTTTAGAGGTCTTTAACTATGGCTACACCTTC
NA	TRBV5-1	TRBJ1-2	NA	CASSLVEAGGYTF	TGCGCCAGCAGCTTGGTAGAGGCTGGTGGCTACACCTTC
NA	TRBV28	TRBJ1-1	NA	CAEGWDTEAFF	TGTGCCGAAGGGTGGGACACTGAAGCTTTCTTT
NA	TRBV18	TRBJ1-1	NA	CASSPADMNTEAFF	TGTGCCAGCTCACCCGCGGATATGAACACTGAAGCTTTCTTT
TRBD2	TRBV5-4	TRBJ2-1	NA	CASSLSSGGDNEQFF	TGTGCCAGCAGCTTGTCCAGCGGGGGGGACAATGAGCAGTTCTTC
NA	TRBV7-9	TRBJ2-1	NA	CASGDTSGVSSYNEQFF	TGTGCCAGCGGGGACACATCAGGGGTCAGCTCCTACAATGAGCAGTTCTTC
NA	TRBV28	TRBJ1-2	NA	CASRDTAYGYTF	TGTGCCAGCAGGGACACAGCCTATGGCTACACCTTC
NA	TRBV4-3	TRBJ2-6	NA	CASSQDSQAYSGANVLTF	TGCGCCAGCAGCCAAGATTCACAGGCCTACTCTGGGGCCAACGTCCTGACTTTC
NA	TRBV6-1	TRBJ2-7	once	CASSETIGTTGSYEQYF	TGTGCCAGCAGTGAGACGATAGGGACAACCGGGTCCTACGAGCAGTACTTC